This T cell receptor (beta chain) was captured by sequencing in a study of Ad26.COV2.S vaccination and SARS-CoV-2 variants. Libraries were prepared by immunoSEQ multiplex PCR; TCRdb keeps only in-frame clonotypes and omits some of them. The sample yields about 680,000 clones, more than 80% seen once. Treatment denoted: around 19 received Ad26.COV2.S at low or high dose, single or two shots; 5 received placebo; per-sample allocation not given. Sampling was done on day 63 after the first vaccine or placebo injection. V was shortened by 0 bases and J by 3 bases, with 17 bases between the two germline ends. CDR1 LNHNV and CDR2 YYDKDF come from the germline V gene (reference sequence). This CDR3 has 17 amino acids.

J is TRBJ1-1 and V is TRBV15; D uncertain. The sequence derives from a person between 18 and 59 years old who received the Ad26.COV2.S COVID-19 vaccine or a placebo. The source material was peripheral blood, sampled in a trial of Ad26.COV2.S vaccine versus placebo. CDR3: CATSRDLGAAPYTEAFF. CDR3 coding DNA: TGTGCCACCAGCAGAGATCTAGGCGCCGCCCCTTACACTGAAGCTTTCTTT.